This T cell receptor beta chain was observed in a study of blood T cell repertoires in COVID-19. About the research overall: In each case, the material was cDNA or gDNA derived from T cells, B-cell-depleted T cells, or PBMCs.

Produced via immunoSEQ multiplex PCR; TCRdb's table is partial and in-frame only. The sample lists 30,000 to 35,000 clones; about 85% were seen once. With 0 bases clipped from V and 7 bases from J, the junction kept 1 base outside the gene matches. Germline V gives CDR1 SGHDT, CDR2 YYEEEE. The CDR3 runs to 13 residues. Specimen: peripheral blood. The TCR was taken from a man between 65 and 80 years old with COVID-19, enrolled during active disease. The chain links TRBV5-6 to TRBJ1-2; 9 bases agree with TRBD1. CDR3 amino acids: CASSLDRGPGYTF. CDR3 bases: TGTGCCAGCAGCTTGGACAGGGGGCCTGGCTACACCTTC.